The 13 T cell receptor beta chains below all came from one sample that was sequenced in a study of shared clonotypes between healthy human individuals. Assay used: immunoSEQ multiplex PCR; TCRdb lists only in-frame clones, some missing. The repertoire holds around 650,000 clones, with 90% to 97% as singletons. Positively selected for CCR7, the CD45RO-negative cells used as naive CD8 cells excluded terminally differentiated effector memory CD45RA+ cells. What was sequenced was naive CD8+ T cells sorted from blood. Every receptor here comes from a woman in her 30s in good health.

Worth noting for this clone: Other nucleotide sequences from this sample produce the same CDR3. CDR3 bases: TGTGCCAGCAGTTTGGGGACAGATACGCAGTATTTT. This sequence encodes CASSLGTDTQYF. J is TRBJ2-3 and V is TRBV27; no clear D gene. V was clipped by 3 bases and J by 3 bases, with 4 bases between them. This CDR3 has 12 amino acids. Looked up from germline, CDR1 is MNHEY and CDR2 is SMNVEV (reference sequence).

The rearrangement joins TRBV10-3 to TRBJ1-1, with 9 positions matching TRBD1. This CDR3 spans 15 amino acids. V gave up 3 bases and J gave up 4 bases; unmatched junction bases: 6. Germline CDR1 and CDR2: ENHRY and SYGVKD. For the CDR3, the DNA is TGTGCCATCAGTGACGGACAGGGGCGAGGCACTGAAGCTTTCTTT. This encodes CAISDGQGRGTEAFF.

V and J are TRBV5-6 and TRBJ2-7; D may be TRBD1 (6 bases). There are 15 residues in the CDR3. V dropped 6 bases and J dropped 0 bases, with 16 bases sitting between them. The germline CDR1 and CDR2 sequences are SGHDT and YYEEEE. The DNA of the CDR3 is TGTGCCAGCACCGAGGGGGTAGACAACTCCTACGAGCAGTACTTC. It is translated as CASTEGVDNSYEQYF.

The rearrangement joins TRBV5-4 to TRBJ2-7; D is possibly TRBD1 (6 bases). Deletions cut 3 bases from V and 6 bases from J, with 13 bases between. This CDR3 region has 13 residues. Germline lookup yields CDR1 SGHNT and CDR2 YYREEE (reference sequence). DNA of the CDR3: TGTGCCAGCAGCTCCAGGGGCCCAGGCGAGCAGTACTTC. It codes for CASSSRGPGEQYF.

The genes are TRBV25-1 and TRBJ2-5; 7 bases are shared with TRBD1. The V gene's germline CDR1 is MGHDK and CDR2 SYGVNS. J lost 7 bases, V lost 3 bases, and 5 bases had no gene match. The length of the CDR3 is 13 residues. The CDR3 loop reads CASSDRGWVTQYF. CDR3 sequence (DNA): TGTGCCAGCAGTGACAGGGGGTGGGTGACCCAGTACTTC.

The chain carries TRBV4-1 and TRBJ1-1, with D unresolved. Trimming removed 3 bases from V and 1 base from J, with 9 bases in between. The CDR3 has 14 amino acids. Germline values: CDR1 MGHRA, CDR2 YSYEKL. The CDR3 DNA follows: TGCGCCAGCAGCCAGACTCAAAGGAACACTGAAGCTTTCTTT. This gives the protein CASSQTQRNTEAFF.

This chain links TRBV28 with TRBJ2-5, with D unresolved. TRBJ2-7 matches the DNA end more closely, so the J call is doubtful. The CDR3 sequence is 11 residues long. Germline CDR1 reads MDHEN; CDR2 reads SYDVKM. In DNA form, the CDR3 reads TGTGCCAGTAGTAACCTTTACGAGCAGTACTTC. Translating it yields CASSNLYEQYF.

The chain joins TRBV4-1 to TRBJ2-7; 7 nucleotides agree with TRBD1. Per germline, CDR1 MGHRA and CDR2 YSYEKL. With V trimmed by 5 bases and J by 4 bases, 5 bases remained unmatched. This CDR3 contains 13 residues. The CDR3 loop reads CASSTQDRYEQYF. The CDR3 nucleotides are TGCGCCAGCAGCACTCAGGACAGGTACGAGCAGTACTTC.

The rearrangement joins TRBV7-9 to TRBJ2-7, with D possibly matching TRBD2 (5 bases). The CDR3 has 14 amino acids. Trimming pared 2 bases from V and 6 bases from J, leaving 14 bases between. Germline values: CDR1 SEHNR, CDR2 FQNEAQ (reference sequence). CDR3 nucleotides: TGTGCCAGCAGCTTACTCCTTGAGGCGGGCGAGCAGTACTTC. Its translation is CASSLLLEAGEQYF.

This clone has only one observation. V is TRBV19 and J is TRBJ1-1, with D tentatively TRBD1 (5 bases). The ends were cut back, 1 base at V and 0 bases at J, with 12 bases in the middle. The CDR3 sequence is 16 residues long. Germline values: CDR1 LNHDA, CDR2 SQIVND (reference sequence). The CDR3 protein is CASSIALGGVNTEAFF. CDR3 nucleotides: TGTGCCAGTAGTATAGCTCTCGGGGGGGTGAACACTGAAGCTTTCTTT.

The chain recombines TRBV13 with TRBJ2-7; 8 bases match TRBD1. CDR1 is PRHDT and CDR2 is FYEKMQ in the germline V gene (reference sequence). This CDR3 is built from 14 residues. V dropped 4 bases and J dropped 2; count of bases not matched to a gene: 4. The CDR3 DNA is TGTGCCAGCAGCTGGGACAGGTTGACCTACGAGCAGTACTTC. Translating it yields CASSWDRLTYEQYF.

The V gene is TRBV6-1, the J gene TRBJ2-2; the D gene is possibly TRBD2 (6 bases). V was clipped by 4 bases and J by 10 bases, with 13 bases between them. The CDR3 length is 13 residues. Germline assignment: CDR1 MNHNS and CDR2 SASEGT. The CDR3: CASSGNGGLELFF. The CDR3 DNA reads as TGTGCCAGCAGTGGGAATGGGGGACTGGAGCTGTTTTTT.

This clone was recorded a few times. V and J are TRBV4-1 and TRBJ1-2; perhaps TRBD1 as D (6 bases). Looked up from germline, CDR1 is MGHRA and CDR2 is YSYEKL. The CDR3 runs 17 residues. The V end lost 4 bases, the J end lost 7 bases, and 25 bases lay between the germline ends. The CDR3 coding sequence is TGCGCCAGCAGCCTCCTCACCCGGGACACCTCACGGGGTGGCTACACCTTC. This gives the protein CASSLLTRDTSRGGYTF.